The 2 T cell receptor beta chains listed next were all sequenced from one sample in a study of T cell responses to AZD1222 COVID-19 vaccine listed by TCRdb under 2021. Library preparation used the immunoSEQ multiplex PCR assay. TCRdb took over this immuneACCESS table, retaining in-frame rearrangements with V and J assigned. Such tables are incomplete; in checked studies, under half of the missing clones stem from an unresolved V gene, and the remainder is unexplained. For this sample there are tens of thousands of clones; around 83% appear just once. Approximately 7% of the sample is in the top ten clones. Interpreted using the paper, the time point label stands for: baseline before first vaccination. Sequences were derived from peripheral blood, sampled on day 0 of AZD1222 vaccination. The receptors shown here come from an adult in good health.

The genes are TRBV19 and TRBJ2-7, with a tentative D call TRBD2 (5 bases). The CDR3 length is 14 residues. V was shortened by 3 bases and J by 4 bases, with 13 bases between the two germline ends. Per the germline V gene, CDR1 is LNHDA and CDR2 is SQIVND (reference sequence). CDR3 sequence reads: CASSIGYGGYEQYF. Written as DNA, the CDR3 is TGTGCCAGTAGTATTGGTTACGGAGGTTACGAGCAGTACTTC.

The genes are TRBV9 and TRBJ1-4, with D possibly matching TRBD1 (6 bases). This CDR3 is 14 amino acids long. Germline assignment: CDR1 SGDLS and CDR2 YYNGEE. The ends were cut back, 0 bases at V and 7 bases at J, with 10 bases in the middle. CDR3 nucleotides: TGTGCCAGCAGCGTAGGGGCAGGGGTTGAAAAACTGTTTTTT. Protein: CASSVGAGVEKLFF. The full variable domain, its missing parts supplied by reference TRBV9 and TRBJ1-4, is DSGVTQTPKHLITATGQRVTLRCSPRSGDLSVYWYQQSLDQGLQFLIQYYNGEERAKGNILERFSAQQFPDLHSELNLSSLELGDSALYFCASSVGAGVEKLFFGSGTQLSVL.